What follows are 27 T cell receptor beta chains derived from one specimen sequenced in a study of vaccination effects on CD4 cells after COVID-19. Clones were read by immunoSEQ multiplex PCR, and TCRdb kept only the in-frame ones, dropping some. This table has 40,000 or so clones, roughly 72% appearing once. These receptors are not linked to any known antigen. It was after 10 days of culture that CD4+ T cells were isolated. Participants each got two BNT162b2 or mRNA-1273 vaccine doses. The source material was CD4+ T cells from PBMCs cultured without peptide, sampled after COVID-19 vaccination. These receptor sequences come from a human donor who received a COVID-19 vaccine.

The chain is built from TRBV7-8 and TRBJ1-6, with a tentative D call TRBD1 (5 bases). Trimming shortened V by 5 bases and J by 0 bases, and 17 bases separated the two germline ends. Germline V CDR1 and CDR2: SGHVS, FQNEAQ. The CDR3 consists of 18 residues. CDR3 DNA sequence: TGTGCCAGCAGCCATAGGAGGGCAGGGAGCTCCTATAATTCACCCCTCCACTTT. Amino acid sequence: CASSHRRAGSSYNSPLHF.

The rearrangement links TRBV12-3 or TRBV12-4 to TRBJ1-5; no clear D gene. V lost 4 bases, J lost 6 bases, and 10 bases lay in between. The CDR3 is 13 amino acids. The DNA of the CDR3 is TGTGCCAGCAGTTACGGATGGGCTCAGCCCCAGCATTTT. Amino acids: CASSYGWAQPQHF.

The CDR3 bases are TGTGCCAGCAGTGCCCTGCACGGGACACCCAATTCACCCCTCCACTTT. It translates to CASSALHGTPNSPLHF. The chain links TRBV6-1 to TRBJ1-6, with D possibly matching TRBD1 (6 bases). Germline V gives CDR1 MNHNS, CDR2 SASEGT. V lost 4 bases to trimming and J lost 7 bases, with 17 bases between them. CDR3 length equals 16 residues.

This clone was seen more than once but under ten times. The chain carries TRBV2 and TRBJ2-3; 12 nucleotides agree with TRBD2. J lost 4 bases, V lost 3 bases, and 2 bases had no gene match. The germline V gene has CDR1 SNHLY and CDR2 FYNNEI. There are 15 residues in the CDR3. The CDR3 DNA sequence: TGTGCCAGCAGTGAGACTAGCGGGAGAGCAGATACGCAGTATTTT. This sequence encodes CASSETSGRADTQYF.

The chain joins TRBV3-1 (or the pseudogene TRBV3-2) to TRBJ1-1, with 8 bases aligning to TRBD1. This CDR3 has 15 residues. From germline, CDR1 is LGHDT and CDR2 YNNKEL (reference sequence). V dropped 1 base and J dropped 2; count of bases not matched to a gene: 3. The CDR3 is CASSQVPGGNTEAFF. The CDR3, as DNA: TGTGCCAGCAGCCAAGTCCCAGGGGGCAACACTGAAGCTTTCTTT.

The chain recombines TRBV5-1 with TRBJ1-4; perhaps TRBD1 as D (6 bases). The CDR3 loop spans 17 amino acids. Trimming took 1 base from V and 0 from J, leaving 13 bases between them. Germline loops: CDR1 SGHRS, CDR2 YFSETQ. CDR3 loop: CASSLSGDAATNEKLFF. The DNA of the CDR3 is TGCGCCAGCAGCTTGTCAGGGGATGCCGCAACTAATGAAAAACTGTTTTTT.

This clone has a handful of counts. This rearrangement joins TRBV27 to TRBJ2-7; D tentatively reads TRBD1 or TRBD2 (5 bases each). The CDR3 spans 18 residues. Germline V gene lookup returns CDR1 MNHEY and CDR2 SMNVEV (reference sequence). V lost 2 bases to trimming and J lost 1 base, with 21 bases between them. The CDR3 spells CASSLERDGPCISYEQYF. Here the CDR3 DNA reads TGTGCCAGCAGTTTAGAAAGGGACGGACCGTGTATTTCCTACGAGCAGTACTTC.

Within the sample, this clone is medium-sized. This chain joins TRBV5-1 and TRBJ2-7; TRBD1 agrees at 11 bases. The CDR3 has 17 residues. CDR1 is SGHRS and CDR2 is YFSETQ in the germline V gene. V trimming: 5 bases; J trimming: 1 base; junction bases outside the gene matches: 11. The CDR3 nucleotides are TGCGCCAGCAGTTTGCCGGGGACAGGGGGTTGGTCCTACGAGCAGTACTTC. It codes for CASSLPGTGGWSYEQYF.

The rearrangement joins TRBV27 to TRBJ2-7; 7 bases line up with TRBD1. The CDR3 runs to 17 residues. In germline, CDR1 is MNHEY, CDR2 SMNVEV (reference sequence). V shed 6 bases, J shed 3 bases, and the junction held 17 bases outside the gene matches. The CDR3 DNA sequence: TGTGCCAGCAGAACCTCAACAGGGACAGCAAGAGTCTACGAGCAGTACTTC. Its protein product is CASRTSTGTARVYEQYF.

This rearrangement joins TRBV5-1 to TRBJ2-3; tentatively, D is TRBD1 (5 bases). CDR3 length equals 14 residues. Germline V gene lookup returns CDR1 SGHRS and CDR2 YFSETQ. Trimming shortened V by 0 bases and J by 3 bases, and 8 bases separated the two germline ends. The DNA for the CDR3 is TGCGCCAGCAGCTTGGGGACAAAAACAGATACGCAGTATTTT. Protein product: CASSLGTKTDTQYF.

This rearrangement joins TRBV3-1 (or the pseudogene TRBV3-2) to TRBJ1-3; no clear D. There are 20 residues in the CDR3. Germline-derived CDR1 and CDR2 are LGHDT and YNNKEL (reference sequence). V was cut by 0 bases and J by 0 bases, with 21 bases left in between. CDR3 nucleotides: TGTGCCAGCAGCCAAGAGAGGCGGGCAGACGCTAGATACTCTGGAAACACCATATATTTT. The encoded protein is CASSQERRADARYSGNTIYF.

The rearrangement links TRBV18 to TRBJ1-6; 8 nucleotides align to TRBD1. CDR1 KGHSH and CDR2 LQKENI come from the germline V gene. Trimming cost V 2 bases and J 10 bases; bases outside gene matches: 7. The CDR3 consists of 15 residues. The CDR3 DNA reads TGTGCCAGCTCACCATTGGGACAGGCCAGATCACCCCTCCACTTT. It codes for CASSPLGQARSPLHF.

The chain employs TRBV12-3 or TRBV12-4 and TRBJ1-2, with D possibly being TRBD1 (6 bases). The CDR3 has 13 amino acids. With 6 bases removed from V and 2 bases from J, the gap between germline ends came to 10 bases. CDR3 in DNA: TGTGCCAGCAGGCGGACAGCGAACTATGGCTACACCTTC. Protein sequence: CASRRTANYGYTF.

The chain carries TRBV29-1 and TRBJ1-1; D gene uncertain. With 7 bases removed from V and 1 base from J, the gap between germline ends came to 10 bases. CDR3 length equals 12 residues. Germline assignment: CDR1 SQVTM and CDR2 ANQGSEA. Here the CDR3 reads CSANQQNTEAFF. DNA of the CDR3: TGCAGCGCTAATCAGCAGAACACTGAAGCTTTCTTT.

The CDR3 DNA is TGTGCCAGCACTCCCAGTGGTGCAGGGGGTGGCTACACCTTC. Its translation: CASTPSGAGGGYTF. This chain uses TRBV6-5 with TRBJ1-2; 7 nucleotides line up with TRBD1. The germline CDR1 and CDR2 sequences are MNHEY and SVGAGI. The CDR3 runs to 14 residues. The junction had 12 bases not matched to a gene; V was cut back by 7 bases and J by 7 bases.

This chain connects TRBV5-1 to TRBJ1-3, with TRBD1 identical over 11 bases. Germline assignment: CDR1 SGHRS and CDR2 YFSETQ. The CDR3 runs 18 residues. Trimming removed 0 bases from V and 4 bases from J; junction bases left unmatched: 9. DNA of the CDR3: TGCGCCAGCAGCTTGGAAAGAACAGGACAGGGGGCAGGAAACACCATATATTTT. This codes for CASSLERTGQGAGNTIYF.

As for this clone: Different DNA sequences within this sample yield the same CDR3. The J gene is TRBJ1-5, the V gene TRBV9; no firm D call. The CDR3 totals 14 residues. Trimming removed 0 bases at V and 4 bases at J, with 8 bases between. The germline V gene encodes CDR1 SGDLS and CDR2 YYNGEE. This chain's CDR3 is CASSVGTVNQPQHF. Written as DNA, the CDR3 is TGTGCCAGCAGCGTAGGTACGGTGAATCAGCCCCAGCATTTT.

This clone was counted a single time. J is TRBJ2-1 and V is TRBV6-5; D is unresolved. The length of the CDR3 is 15 residues. Germline V gives CDR1 MNHEY, CDR2 SVGAGI. The ends were cut back, 0 bases at V and 0 bases at J, with 6 bases in the middle. This CDR3 reads CASSYSQYSYNEQFF. Here the CDR3 DNA reads TGTGCCAGCAGTTACTCGCAGTACTCCTACAATGAGCAGTTCTTC.

CDR3 amino acids: CASSTNAEREKLFF. CDR3 coding DNA: TGTGCCAGTAGTACTAACGCCGAGAGAGAAAAACTGTTTTTT. The gene calls are TRBV19 and TRBJ1-4; no definite D call. This CDR3 is 14 amino acids long. Trimming removed 4 bases at V and 8 bases at J, with 14 bases between. In germline, CDR1 is LNHDA, CDR2 SQIVND (reference sequence).

Here the CDR3 DNA reads TGTGCCAGCAGTCAAACACCTACGGATACGCAGTATTTT. Its translation is CASSQTPTDTQYF. The V gene is TRBV7-6, the J gene TRBJ2-3; D call uncertain. From germline, CDR1 is SGHVS and CDR2 FNYEAQ. This CDR3 spans 13 amino acids. The V gene lost 6 bases and the J gene lost 6 bases, with 13 bases spanning the gap.

The CDR3 reads CSVSMGQINSEQYF. The CDR3 DNA reads as TGCAGTGTTAGTATGGGACAGATTAATAGCGAGCAGTACTTC. The chain carries TRBV20-1 and TRBJ2-7; 7 bases align to TRBD1. Unmatched junction bases numbered 15, after V lost 7 bases and J lost 6 bases. CDR1 DFQATT and CDR2 SNEGSKA come from the germline V gene (reference sequence). This CDR3 comprises 14 residues.

The rearrangement uses TRBV3-1 (or the pseudogene TRBV3-2) and TRBJ2-1; TRBD2 aligns across 8 bases. This CDR3 comprises 16 residues. CDR1 is LGHDT and CDR2 is YNNKEL in the germline V gene (reference sequence). Unmatched junction bases numbered 10, after V lost 3 bases and J lost 6 bases. In DNA form, the CDR3 reads TGTGCCAGCAGCCACACCGGGACTAGAACCCTCAATGAGCAGTTCTTC. Translating gives CASSHTGTRTLNEQFF.

This rearrangement joins TRBV6-6 to TRBJ2-7; D might be TRBD2 (6 bases). V was trimmed by 5 bases and J by 2 bases, leaving 13 bases between them. The length of the CDR3 is 14 residues. Germline V gene lookup returns CDR1 MNHNY and CDR2 SVGAGI (reference sequence). CDR3 sequence reads: CASSRLGSTYEQYF. Written as DNA, the CDR3 is TGTGCCAGCAGTCGACTAGGATCCACCTACGAGCAGTACTTC.

V gene TRBV6-4 combines with J gene TRBJ2-3, with 8 bases lining up with TRBD2. This CDR3 contains 14 residues. V lost 2 bases and J lost 3; bases outside the gene matches: 1. Looked up from germline, CDR1 is MRHNA and CDR2 is SNTAGT. The CDR3 reads CASSDRGGTDTQYF. The CDR3 DNA reads TGTGCCAGCAGTGACCGGGGGGGAACAGATACGCAGTATTTT.

The CDR3 loop reads CASSPFTPGTSENTGELFF. The CDR3 DNA reads TGTGCCAGCTCACCATTTACCCCCGGGACTAGCGAAAACACCGGGGAGCTGTTTTTT. The V gene is TRBV18, the J gene TRBJ2-2; 10 bases align to TRBD2. With V trimmed by 2 bases and J by 2 bases, 11 bases remained unmatched. Germline V lookup: CDR1 KGHSH, CDR2 LQKENI. The CDR3 length is 19 residues. Filled out from reference TRBV18 and TRBJ2-2, the complete variable domain reads NAGVMQNPRHLVRRRGQEARLRCSPMKGHSHVYWYRQLPEEGLKFMVYLQKENIIDESGMPKERFSAEFPKEGPSILRIQQVVRGDSAAYFCASSPFTPGTSENTGELFFGEGSRLTVL.

This clone is classed as medium-sized (0.01 to 0.1%). The genes are TRBV27 and TRBJ1-1, with D possibly being TRBD1 (5 bases). V was pared by 6 bases and J by 4 bases, with 27 bases between. The CDR3 has 18 residues. Germline V lookup: CDR1 MNHEY, CDR2 SMNVEV (reference sequence). In DNA, the CDR3 is TGTGCCAGCAGCCCAACCACACCGGGGCCGGTTAGGAGCACTGAAGCTTTCTTT. Its protein is CASSPTTPGPVRSTEAFF.

This clone has a handful of counts. The chain is built from TRBV5-6 and TRBJ2-2; D is possibly TRBD1 (5 bases). The CDR3 is 17 residues long. The germline V gene has CDR1 SGHDT and CDR2 YYEEEE. Trimming shortened V by 0 bases and J by 6 bases, and 18 bases separated the two germline ends. DNA of the CDR3: TGTGCCAGCAGCTTGGGTTTGATTTGGGCAGGGCCCGGGGAGCTGTTTTTT. This gives the protein CASSLGLIWAGPGELFF.